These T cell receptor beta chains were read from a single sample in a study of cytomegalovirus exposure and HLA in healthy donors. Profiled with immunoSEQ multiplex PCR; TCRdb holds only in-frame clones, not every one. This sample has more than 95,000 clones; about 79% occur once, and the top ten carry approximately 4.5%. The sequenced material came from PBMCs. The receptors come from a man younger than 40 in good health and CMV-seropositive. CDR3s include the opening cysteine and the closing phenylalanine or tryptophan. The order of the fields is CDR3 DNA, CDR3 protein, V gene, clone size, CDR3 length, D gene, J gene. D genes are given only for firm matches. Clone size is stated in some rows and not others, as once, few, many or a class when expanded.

TGTGCCAGCAGCGGGGCGTTCGGGGGAGATTCACCCCTCCACTTT	CASSGAFGGDSPLHF	TRBV6-5	-	15	-	TRBJ1-6
TGTGCCAGCAGCCTAATAGCGGGGGGGCACTACGAGCAGTACTTC	CASSLIAGGHYEQYF	TRBV7-9	few	15	TRBD2	TRBJ2-7
TGTGCCAGCAGCTTAGGGTCCGGGACTCAAGGGAAACTGTTTTTT	CASSLGSGTQGKLFF	TRBV7-9	-	15	-	TRBJ1-4
TGTGCCAGCAGCTTAAAGCCTAGCGGGGGGGCCACAGATACGCAGTATTTT	CASSLKPSGGATDTQYF	TRBV7-6	-	17	TRBD2	TRBJ2-3
TGTGCCAGCAGCTTGGGGGGGTTAGGTGAGCAGTTCTTC	CASSLGGLGEQFF	TRBV7-8	-	13	TRBD2	TRBJ2-1
TGCAGCGTTGCCCCCCTAGCGGGAGGCTTGGCGCAGTATTTT	CSVAPLAGGLAQYF	TRBV29-1	-	14	TRBD2	TRBJ2-3
TGTGCCAGCTCACCCCAGCCTAGCGGGAACACCGGGGAGCTGTTTTTT	CASSPQPSGNTGELFF	TRBV18	-	16	TRBD2	TRBJ2-2
TGTGCCAGCTCACGTAGCGGGAGGGCATACAATGAGCAGTTCTTC	CASSRSGRAYNEQFF	TRBV18	-	15	TRBD2	TRBJ2-1
TGTGCCAGCAGTTTATCAGGTTGGGTGGGAAAACTGTTTTTT	CASSLSGWVGKLFF	TRBV28	-	14	-	TRBJ1-4
TGTGCCAGCAGCCCCCGGGGTAGCGGCTCCTACGAGCAGTACTTC	CASSPRGSGSYEQYF	TRBV9	once	15	-	TRBJ2-7
TGTGCCAGCAGTGTACAGGGAAACTACGAGCAGTACTTC	CASSVQGNYEQYF	TRBV2	-	13	-	TRBJ2-7
TGTGCCAGCAGCCCAGGACTAGCGGGAGGGATCTACAATGAGCAGTTCTTC	CASSPGLAGGIYNEQFF	TRBV7-8	-	17	TRBD2	TRBJ2-1
TGCGCCAGCAGCCCTAGCGGTGCTGCCACCGGGGAGCTGTTTTTT	CASSPSGAATGELFF	TRBV4-1	-	15	TRBD2	TRBJ2-2
TGTGCCAGCAGCTTAGCCCCCGGGGGGGTGGATACGCAGTATTTT	CASSLAPGGVDTQYF	TRBV7-2	-	15	TRBD2	TRBJ2-3
TGTGCCAGCAGCGTAGAGGACAGGGGGTCCTACGAGCAGTACTTC	CASSVEDRGSYEQYF	TRBV9	few	15	TRBD1	TRBJ2-7
TGCGCCAGCAGCCCAGAATTGGACAGGGTGTACGGCTACACCTTC	CASSPELDRVYGYTF	TRBV5-1	few	15	TRBD1	TRBJ1-2
TGTGCCAGCAGCTTAATGGGACAGGGGACTGAAGCTTTCTTT	CASSLMGQGTEAFF	TRBV7-3	-	14	TRBD1	TRBJ1-1
TGTGCCGGCCGGGAGGGGGTAGCGGGAGCGGGAGATACGCAGTATTTT	CAGREGVAGAGDTQYF	TRBV30	-	16	TRBD2	TRBJ2-3
TGTGCCAGCAGCCAATTGACAGGGTCCGGCGGCTACACCTTC	CASSQLTGSGGYTF	TRBV7-9	-	14	TRBD1	TRBJ1-2
TGTGCCAGCAGCCCCCTGACAGGGGAAGGTTCACCCCTCCACTTT	CASSPLTGEGSPLHF	TRBV7-9	few	15	TRBD1	TRBJ1-6
TGTGCCAGCAGCTTGGGCCCGGGGGGCCAGTACTTC	CASSLGPGGQYF	TRBV5-6	-	12	TRBD2	TRBJ2-5
TGCGCCAGCAGCTTGGCACAGTCCTACGAGCAGTACTTC	CASSLAQSYEQYF	TRBV5-1	-	13	-	TRBJ2-7
TGTGCCAGCAGCTCCGGACTAGCGGGGGACAATGAGCAGTTCTTC	CASSSGLAGDNEQFF	TRBV13	-	15	TRBD2	TRBJ2-1
TGTGCCAGCAGTCCAGGGACAGCAGCTAGTAACGAACAGTACTTC	CASSPGTAASNEQYF	TRBV27	-	15	TRBD1	TRBJ2-7
TGCGCCAGCAGCCAATCTGACAGTTACAATGAGCAGTTCTTC	CASSQSDSYNEQFF	TRBV4-3	-	14	-	TRBJ2-1
TGTGCCAGCTCGCCGGACAGGGCCTCTGGGGCCAACGTCCTGACTTTC	CASSPDRASGANVLTF	TRBV18	-	16	TRBD1	TRBJ2-6
TGCGCCAGCAGCCATATACAGACAGGGCGCACTGAAGCTTTCTTT	CASSHIQTGRTEAFF	TRBV4-3	-	15	TRBD1	TRBJ1-1
TGTGCCAGCAGTTTTAGGGGGGAGGGCCGGGACGAGCAGTACTTC	CASSFRGEGRDEQYF	TRBV28	few	15	-	TRBJ2-7
TGTGCCAGCAGTTACATGGAGTCTGGGGCCAACGTCCTGACTTTC	CASSYMESGANVLTF	TRBV6-5	-	15	-	TRBJ2-6
TGCGCCAGCAGCTTGGTGGGGACGGGGGATTCACCCCTCCACTTT	CASSLVGTGDSPLHF	TRBV5-1	-	15	-	TRBJ1-6
TGTGCCAGTAGTTTCTCAGGGGCCTACGAGCAGTACTTC	CASSFSGAYEQYF	TRBV19	-	13	-	TRBJ2-7
TGCGCCAGCAGCCAGTCGGGACAGAGCACAGATACGCAGTATTTT	CASSQSGQSTDTQYF	TRBV4-3	-	15	TRBD1	TRBJ2-3
TGTGCCAGTATCCGATCAGGGGGGCTAGGGTATGGCTACACCTTC	CASIRSGGLGYGYTF	TRBV19	-	15	TRBD1	TRBJ1-2
TGCGCCAGCAGCCAAGAGGTCGGACACTTGAACACTGAAGCTTTCTTT	CASSQEVGHLNTEAFF	TRBV4-3	few	16	-	TRBJ1-1
TGTGCCAGCAGTATCCTTAGTTCAACCACTGAAGCTTTCTTT	CASSILSSTTEAFF	TRBV5-6	-	14	-	TRBJ1-1
TGTGCCAGCAGCTTGCCTAGGCTAGCGGGGAGTCAAGAGACCCAGTACTTC	CASSLPRLAGSQETQYF	TRBV5-5	-	17	TRBD2	TRBJ2-5
TGTGCCAGCAGCTCCGGCAGGGATAATTCACCCCTCCACTTT	CASSSGRDNSPLHF	TRBV7-2	-	14	-	TRBJ1-6
TGTGCCAGCAGCCCTACTAGTTCCACCGGGGAGCTGTTTTTT	CASSPTSSTGELFF	TRBV11-3	few	14	-	TRBJ2-2
TGTGCCAGCTCACCGGGAACTAGCGGTTCCTACGAGCAGTACTTC	CASSPGTSGSYEQYF	TRBV18	-	15	TRBD2	TRBJ2-7
TGCGCCAGCAGCCCACGGACGGCGGGGGAGCAGTACTTC	CASSPRTAGEQYF	TRBV4-1	-	13	-	TRBJ2-7
TGCGCCAGCAGCCAAGTAGCGTGGGAGACCCAGTACTTC	CASSQVAWETQYF	TRBV4-3	-	13	-	TRBJ2-5
TGTGCCAGCAGCTTCACAGGGGGCGTCTTTCCTGGCGGCTACACCTTC	CASSFTGGVFPGGYTF	TRBV11-2	-	16	TRBD1	TRBJ1-2
TGTGCCTGGAGACCCCCGAGGAGGGGGCTCGGCTATGGCTACACCTTC	CAWRPPRRGLGYGYTF	TRBV30	-	16	TRBD1	TRBJ1-2
TGTGCCAGCAGTGAATTTCGGGGGGGCACAGATACGCAGTATTTT	CASSEFRGGTDTQYF	TRBV2	-	15	TRBD2	TRBJ2-3